This T cell receptor (beta chain) was documented in a study of blood T cell repertoires in COVID-19. The overall study: There were acute and convalescent COVID-19 samples, and they came from the United States, Italy and Spain. Sample material is recorded as cDNA or gDNA derived from T cells, B-cell-depleted T cells, or PBMCs.

In its sample, this clone was seen once. In the original analysis: How many nucleated cells were present was estimated from reference gene primer amplification. The table came from immunoSEQ multiplex PCR; TCRdb's copy has only in-frame clones and leaves some out. V, J and clone size reflect that table, while D and trimming were determined from the DNA. This table holds around 270,000 clones, over 80% found once. From germline, CDR1 is SGHNT and CDR2 YYREEE (reference sequence). The CDR3 contains 15 residues. J was trimmed by 7 bases and V by 4 bases; bases with no gene match: 13. V gene TRBV5-4 combines with J gene TRBJ1-1; the match to TRBD1 covers 7 bases. Sequencing was performed on peripheral blood. The sequence was collected from a woman in her 40s who had recovered from COVID-19. The CDR3 nucleotides are TGTGCCAGCAGCCGACGGGACAGTCTGACACGTGAAGCTTTCTTT. Its protein is CASSRRDSLTREAFF. The variable domain in full, completed from reference TRBV5-4 and TRBJ1-1, reads ETGVTQSPTHLIKTRGQQVTLRCSSQSGHNTVSWYQQALGQGPQFIFQYYREEENGRGNFPPRFSGLQFPNYSSELNVNALELDDSALYLCASSRRDSLTREAFFGQGTRLTVV.